This T cell receptor beta chain was recovered during a study of identical twins. Overall study findings and caveats: Shared out-of-frame alpha sequences (those common to twins) showed excess low generation probability.

TCRdb reanalysed the 5' RACE reads using MiXCR and keeps one entry per CDR3 protein. Of 270,000 or so distinct CDR3 sequences in the sample, around 8.8% are singletons; the top ten hold about 3%. This clonotype came up many times. The antigen is not known. These same data were also listed under a study on yellow fever vaccine responses in identical twins.

The TCR comes from a woman under 30 in good health. The sample taken for sequencing was CD8+ T cells sorted from blood.

CDR3 bases: TGTGCCAGCAGTTTTCTCCAGGGTACCACCGGGGAGCTGTTTTTT. This codes for CASSFLQGTTGELFF. The chain employs TRBV27 and TRBJ2-2; D possibly corresponds to TRBD1 (5 bases). Germline CDR1 MNHEY, CDR2 SMNVEV (reference sequence). This CDR3 region has 15 residues. V was trimmed by 3 bases and J by 4 bases, leaving 12 bases between them.